These T cell receptor beta chains were read from a single sample in a study of CD8+CD57+ T cells in acquired aplastic anemia. TCRdb re-derived calls from the reads in MiXCR, one entry per CDR3 protein. The repertoire holds about 98,000 distinct CDR3 sequences, with around two thirds as singletons. The sample comprised sorted CD4+, CD8+, or CD8+CD57+ T cells (not recorded which) from PBMCs. The receptors here all came from a human donor with aplastic anemia. Both conserved end residues are part of each CDR3. Fields, in order: J gene, CDR3 length, D gene, clone size, V gene, CDR3 DNA, CDR3 protein. D genes are given only for firm matches. The size field is filled for only some rows; it gives once, few, many or a size class.

>TRBJ2-5|15|TRBD1|.|TRBV24-1
TGTGCCACCTTAAAACAGGGGGAACACCAAGAGACCCAGTACTTC
CATLKQGEHQETQYF
>TRBJ2-3|13|.|.|TRBV24-1
TGTGCCACCAGTGAGTCCTTTCGGGATACGCAGTATTTT
CATSESFRDTQYF
>TRBJ2-7|13|TRBD2|.|TRBV20-1
TGCAGTGCTTGGACTAGCGGGAGTCACGAGCAGTACTTC
CSAWTSGSHEQYF
>TRBJ2-7|17|TRBD2|once|TRBV5-1
TGCGCCAGCAGCTTAGGACTAGCGGGGTACAAATCCTACGAGCAGTACTTC
CASSLGLAGYKSYEQYF
>TRBJ2-3|15|.|once|TRBV19
TGTGCCAGTAGTATCCCCGGGACTAGCACAGATACGCAGTATTTT
CASSIPGTSTDTQYF
>TRBJ2-7|12|.|.|TRBV11-2
TGTGCCAGCAGCCATGGGTCCTACGAGCAGTACTTC
CASSHGSYEQYF
>TRBJ1-6|17|.|.|TRBV12-3/TRBV12-4
TGTGCCAGCAGCCCCACACAGGTGGGGTCCTATAATTCACCCCTCCACTTT
CASSPTQVGSYNSPLHF
>TRBJ1-1|13|.|.|TRBV29-1
TGCAGCGTTGTCCGGCAGGGTATCACTGAAGCTTTCTTT
CSVVRQGITEAFF
>TRBJ2-3|13|.|.|TRBV29-1
TGCAGCGTTGCGGAAGCTAGCACAGATACGCAGTATTTT
CSVAEASTDTQYF
>TRBJ1-2|12|.|.|TRBV29-1
TGCAGCGGTACTAACACTGGATATGGCTACACCTTC
CSGTNTGYGYTF
>TRBJ2-6|15|TRBD2|.|TRBV25-1
TGTGCCAGCAGTCAGCGGGGCTCTGGGGCCAACGTCCTGACTTTC
CASSQRGSGANVLTF
>TRBJ2-2|14|.|.|TRBV25-1
TGTGCCAGCAGTGAAGTCCCGTACACCGGGGAGCTGTTTTTT
CASSEVPYTGELFF
>TRBJ1-1|13|.|many|TRBV6-1
TGTGCCAGCAGTGAAGACAGCGCGACGAAAGCTTTCTTT
CASSEDSATKAFF
>TRBJ2-1|15|TRBD2|many|TRBV4-1
TGCGCCAGCAGCCAAGTTACTAGCGGACGCAATGAGCAGTTCTTC
CASSQVTSGRNEQFF
>TRBJ1-5|17|.|.|TRBV28
TGTGCCAGCAGAGATGTGGGGGGGGCCCCGGCGAATCAGCCCCAGCATTTT
CASRDVGGAPANQPQHF
>TRBJ1-1|13|.|few|TRBV19
TGTGCCAGTAGTATTAGGGTGAACACTGAAGCTTTCTTT
CASSIRVNTEAFF
>TRBJ1-1|11|.|.|TRBV20-1
TGCAGTGCTGGGGGGGCCACTGAAGCTTTCTTT
CSAGGATEAFF
>TRBJ2-7|14|.|.|TRBV4-1
TGCGCCAGCAGCCAACCGACAGCATCCTACGAGCAGTACTTC
CASSQPTASYEQYF
>TRBJ2-7|12|.|.|TRBV2
TGTGCCAGCAGGGTCACACAAGGCGAGCAGTACTTC
CASRVTQGEQYF
>TRBJ2-1|13|.|.|TRBV7-6
TGTGCCAGCAGCTTATGGGGAGACAATGAGCAGTTCTTC
CASSLWGDNEQFF
>TRBJ1-2|13|.|.|TRBV7-2
TGTGCCAGCAGCCCACAGGGAGGGGTGGGCTACACCTTC
CASSPQGGVGYTF
>TRBJ2-7|15|.|.|TRBV25-1
TGTGCCAACCTCCTCCGGGGGCAGGGCGTCTATCGGCAGTACTTC
CANLLRGQGVYRQYF
>TRBJ2-7|12|.|few|TRBV29-1
TGCAGCGTTGTCCAGGGAGACTACGAGCAGTACTTC
CSVVQGDYEQYF
>TRBJ2-1|11|.|.|TRBV20-1
TGCAGTGCAACTTTACTAGCTGGGCGGTTCTTC
CSATLLAGRFF
>TRBJ2-3|17|TRBD2|.|TRBV20-1
TGCAGTGCTAGAGGGACTAGCGGGAGTCTCACGGCGAATACGCAGTATTTT
CSARGTSGSLTANTQYF
>TRBJ1-1|15|.|many|TRBV25-1
TGTGCCAGCAGTGAATTTGGGGGGGTTAACACTGAAGCTTTCTTT
CASSEFGGVNTEAFF
>TRBJ2-5|15|.|.|TRBV19
TGTGCCAGTAGCCCGTCCGGGGCAGCCCAAGAGACCCAGTACTTC
CASSPSGAAQETQYF
>TRBJ1-1|12|.|.|TRBV10-2
TGCGCCAGCATAGGGGGGAACACTGAAGCTTTCTTT
CASIGGNTEAFF
>TRBJ2-7|14|TRBD2|many|TRBV27
TGTGCCAGCAGTACCTCGGGGGGGACGGGCGAGCAGTACTTC
CASSTSGGTGEQYF
>TRBJ2-1|14|.|.|TRBV9
TGTGCCAGCAGCCGGGAGTACTCCTACAATGAGCAGTTCTTC
CASSREYSYNEQFF
>TRBJ2-5|16|TRBD2|.|TRBV20-1
TGCAGTGCTAGAAGGACTAGCGGGGGCCCCAGAGAGACCCAGTACTTC
CSARRTSGGPRETQYF
>TRBJ1-1|16|.|.|TRBV19
TGTGCCAGTAGTGCACTCAGAACCGGGGTTTTCCCCCAAGCTTTCTTT
CASSALRTGVFPQAFF
>TRBJ2-3|14|.|.|TRBV9
TGTGCCAGCAGCGTAGGGACCTTGACAGATACGCAGTATTTT
CASSVGTLTDTQYF
>TRBJ1-1|15|TRBD1|.|TRBV13
TGTGCCAGCAGCGCCCTGACAGGGCTCCCCACTGAAGCTTTCTTT
CASSALTGLPTEAFF
>TRBJ1-3|16|.|once|TRBV15
TGTGCCACCAGCAGAGGAGTGTCGGGAGTGGGAAACACCATATATTTT
CATSRGVSGVGNTIYF
>TRBJ2-3|13|.|.|TRBV19
TGTGCCAGTCGGGTCCAGGGAGCAGATACGCAGTATTTT
CASRVQGADTQYF
>TRBJ1-6|14|.|.|TRBV5-6
TGTGCCAGCACCCGGGGACCGTCGGGTTCACCCCTCCACTTT
CASTRGPSGSPLHF
>TRBJ2-7|14|.|.|TRBV7-6
TGTGCCAGCAGCTCCTTCCGGCAGTCCTACGAGCAGTACTTC
CASSSFRQSYEQYF
>TRBJ1-5|14|.|.|TRBV2
TGTGCCAGCAATGAGAGGGCCGGCAATCAGCCCCAGCATTTT
CASNERAGNQPQHF
>TRBJ2-7|13|.|.|TRBV10-3
TGTGCCATCAGTGAGTCTAAGGGGGGCGAGCAGTACTTC
CAISESKGGEQYF
>TRBJ2-1|15|.|.|TRBV9
TGTGCCAGCAGCGTAGGTGGTAGCCACTACAATGAGCAGTTCTTC
CASSVGGSHYNEQFF
>TRBJ1-1|15|.|.|TRBV29-1
TGCAGCGTACCCACGTTTGGGTCCGGTAACACTGAAGCTTTCTTT
CSVPTFGSGNTEAFF
>TRBJ2-7|14|TRBD1|many|TRBV12-3/TRBV12-4
TGTGCCAGCAGCGATAATCGCAGGGGGCGCGAGCAGTACTTC
CASSDNRRGREQYF
>TRBJ2-5|16|TRBD2|.|TRBV4-1
TGCGCCAGCAGCCGAGGACTAGCGGGGGTTATGGAGACCCAGTACTTC
CASSRGLAGVMETQYF
>TRBJ2-5|11|.|.|TRBV20-1
TGCAGTGCTGAGGACGGACAGACCCAGTACTTC
CSAEDGQTQYF
>TRBJ1-1|15|.|.|TRBV15
TGTGCCACCAGCAGAGTTGAGGGTTATAGCACTGAAGCTTTCTTT
CATSRVEGYSTEAFF
>TRBJ2-7|12|.|.|TRBV7-9
TGTGCCAGCAGCGACCTGGGGGTTCAGCAGTACTTC
CASSDLGVQQYF
>TRBJ2-5|15|.|.|TRBV7-3
TGTGCCAGCAGCTTTCGCGGAGGGGGTTTGGAGACCCAGTACTTC
CASSFRGGGLETQYF
>TRBJ2-7|15|.|few|TRBV20-1
TGCAGTGCGGTCCTCAGGGGGAGGGCCTCCTACGAGCAGTACTTC
CSAVLRGRASYEQYF
>TRBJ1-6|17|.|few|TRBV15
TGTGCCACCAGCAGAGTTCTCGGTGCCTCCTATAATTCACCCCTCCACTTT
CATSRVLGASYNSPLHF
>TRBJ2-2|14|TRBD1|.|TRBV2
TGTGCCAGCAGTGGAGGACAGGGCACCGGGGAGCTGTTTTTT
CASSGGQGTGELFF
>TRBJ1-1|14|.|.|TRBV10-3
TGTGCCATCAGTGAACCTACAGGGACGCCTAAAGCTTTCTTT
CAISEPTGTPKAFF
>TRBJ2-1|14|.|many|TRBV3-1
TGTGCCAGCAGCCAAGTCCTCGGGCCGAATGAGCAGTTCTTC
CASSQVLGPNEQFF
>TRBJ2-7|12|.|few|TRBV7-8
TGTGCCAGCAGCTTAATTCGCCACGAGCAGTACTTC
CASSLIRHEQYF
>TRBJ2-7|15|TRBD2|many|TRBV5-1
TGCGCCAGCAGCTCGGTTACGGGAGGGGCCTACGAGCAGTACTTC
CASSSVTGGAYEQYF